One T cell receptor (beta chain) is described in this entry. Measured with immunoSEQ multiplex PCR; TCRdb has only the in-frame clones, and not every one. The sample has around 39,000 clones, about 90% seen once. This entry belongs to a study of T cell changes during pregnancy in multiple sclerosis. The CDR3 sequence is 15 residues long. Trimming removed 7 bases from V and 7 bases from J; junction bases left unmatched: 8. CDR1 is LNHDA and CDR2 is SQIVND in the germline V gene (reference sequence). The chain employs TRBV19 and TRBJ1-5, with 12 bases fitting TRBD1. The source was CD4+ T cells from peripheral blood mononuclear cells, collected before pregnancy. The sequence came from a female donor with multiple sclerosis, enrolled in a pregnancy study. The CDR3 DNA follows: TGTGCCAGTACAGGGACAGGGGGCCCAGGGCAGCCCCAGCATTTT. Amino acid sequence: CASTGTGGPGQPQHF.